The 7 T cell receptor beta chains below come from one sample, sequenced in a study of control samples from healthy donors and cancer patients. Sequenced by immunoSEQ multiplex PCR; TCRdb stores in-frame clones only, minus some. Of 350,000 to 450,000 clones detected, 80% to 95% appear once; the ten largest clones hold about 6.3%. Sequencing was carried out using PBMCs. These receptors all stem from a man between 35 and 55 years old with head and neck cancer.

This clone was picked up one time. The rearrangement links TRBV28 to TRBJ2-7; no reliable D call. Per germline, CDR1 MDHEN and CDR2 SYDVKM. V dropped 6 bases and J dropped 2 bases, with 17 bases sitting between them. This CDR3 contains 15 residues. The DNA of the CDR3 is TGTGCCAGCAGCCCCCCAATACCTCACCCCTACGAGCAGTACTTC. It is translated as CASSPPIPHPYEQYF.

The V call is TRBV12-5, the J call TRBJ1-2, with D perhaps matching TRBD1 (6 bases). Germline assignment: CDR1 LGHNT and CDR2 FRNRAP. Trimming stripped 1 base from V and 6 bases from J, with 6 bases between. The CDR3 totals 12 residues. CDR3 residues: CASGLDRDGYTF. DNA of the CDR3: TGTGCTAGTGGTTTGGACAGGGATGGCTACACCTTC.

The CDR3 DNA reads as TGTGCCAGCAGCCTAGGGGGTTCAACCGGGGAGCTGTTTTTT. It codes for CASSLGGSTGELFF. This chain connects TRBV11-1 to TRBJ2-2, with D possibly matching TRBD1 (6 bases). In germline, CDR1 is SGHAT, CDR2 FQDESV (reference sequence). The CDR3 spans 14 residues. The V and J ends lost 5 bases and 5 bases respectively, with 12 bases between them.

The chain links TRBV6-6 to TRBJ2-5; 13 positions match TRBD2. The CDR3 contains 16 residues. Germline V gene lookup returns CDR1 MNHNY and CDR2 SVGAGI (reference sequence). Trimming cost V 2 bases and J 3 bases; bases outside gene matches: 3. CDR3 protein: CASSYNGLAGEETQYF. CDR3 nucleotides: TGTGCCAGCAGTTACAACGGACTAGCGGGGGAAGAGACCCAGTACTTC.

The chain combines TRBV27 with TRBJ2-1; TRBD2 matches 11 bases. Germline V lookup: CDR1 MNHEY, CDR2 SMNVEV (reference sequence). The CDR3 contains 14 residues. Unmatched junction bases numbered 5, after V lost 7 bases and J lost 6 bases. In nucleotides, the CDR3 is TGTGCCAGCACCATAGCGGGAGGGTTCAATGAGCAGTTCTTC. Translated: CASTIAGGFNEQFF.

The V gene is TRBV24-1, the J gene TRBJ1-5; D is unresolved. Trimming cost V 6 bases and J 4 bases, with 9 bases left between them. Germline V gene lookup returns CDR1 KGHDR and CDR2 SFDVKD. The length of the CDR3 is 13 residues. CDR3 nucleotide sequence: TGTGCCACCAGTCGAGGCGGAAATCAGCCCCAGCATTTT. It translates to CATSRGGNQPQHF.

A few counts support this clone. The chain couples TRBV28 to TRBJ1-3; the D gene is possibly TRBD1 (6 bases). The CDR3 covers 15 residues. Germline CDR1 reads MDHEN; CDR2 reads SYDVKM. V was pared by 5 bases and J by 4 bases, with 15 bases between. CDR3 residues: CASSPTGIKGNTIYF. For the CDR3, the DNA is TGTGCCAGCAGTCCCACAGGGATCAAGGGAAACACCATATATTTT.